These 17 T cell receptor beta chains were sequenced from one sample in a study of T cell responses to AZD1222 COVID-19 vaccine. The assay was immunoSEQ multiplex PCR, and TCRdb's table has in-frame clones only and misses some. The repertoire holds some 170,000 clones, with 85% to 90% as singletons. The source was peripheral blood, collected 28 days after the second dose of the MenACWY control vaccine. The receptors come from an adult who received the MenACWY meningococcal vaccine as a control.

This rearrangement joins TRBV25-1 to TRBJ2-3; 8 nucleotides align to TRBD2. Germline loops: CDR1 MGHDK, CDR2 SYGVNS. CDR3 length: 18 amino acids. J lost 3 bases, V lost 4 bases, and 15 bases had no gene match. Here the CDR3 DNA reads TGTGCCAGCAGTGCTCGCTCCTCGGCGGGAGGTTATACAGATACGCAGTATTTT. Protein product: CASSARSSAGGYTDTQYF.

The chain has TRBV5-1 and TRBJ2-1; TRBD1 might be the D (6 bases). The CDR3 totals 15 residues. Germline lookup yields CDR1 SGHRS and CDR2 YFSETQ. The V gene lost 0 bases and the J gene lost 8 bases, with 15 bases spanning the gap. The CDR3: CASSLAPGDVHEQFF. DNA for the CDR3: TGCGCCAGCAGCTTGGCGCCAGGGGATGTCCATGAGCAGTTCTTC. The variable domain in full, with the rest retrieved from reference TRBV5-1 and TRBJ2-1, is KAGVTQTPRYLIKTRGQQVTLSCSPISGHRSVSWYQQTPGQGLQFLFEYFSETQRNKGNFPGRFSGRQFSNSRSEMNVSTLELGDSALYLCASSLAPGDVHEQFFGPGTRLTVL.

The chain uses TRBV28 and TRBJ1-6; a possible D gene is TRBD1 (6 bases). CDR1 MDHEN and CDR2 SYDVKM come from the germline V gene. The V end was cut by 5 bases, the J end by 5 bases, with 10 bases between. This CDR3 comprises 14 residues. CDR3 protein: CASSLGQHNSPLHF. CDR3 nucleotides: TGTGCCAGCAGTCTTGGACAGCATAATTCACCCCTCCACTTT. The variable domain in full, completed from reference TRBV28 and TRBJ1-6, reads DVKVTQSSRYLVKRTGEKVFLECVQDMDHENMFWYRQDPGLGLRLIYFSYDVKMKEKGDIPEGYSVSREKKERFSLILESASTNQTSMYLCASSLGQHNSPLHFGNGTRLTVT.

V is TRBV5-4 and J is TRBJ2-1; D remains ambiguous. Per the germline V gene, CDR1 is SGHNT and CDR2 is YYREEE (reference sequence). The V end lost 0 bases, the J end lost 0 bases, and 7 bases lay between the germline ends. The length of the CDR3 is 15 residues. CDR3 sequence (DNA): TGTGCCAGCAGCTTGGAGGTTTTCTCCTACAATGAGCAGTTCTTC. This sequence encodes CASSLEVFSYNEQFF.

The rearrangement links TRBV30 to TRBJ2-1, with TRBD2 matching 8 bases. This CDR3 has 12 residues. Germline V gives CDR1 GTSNPN, CDR2 SVGIG (reference sequence). Trimming removed 6 bases from V and 4 bases from J; junction bases left unmatched: 2. The CDR3 loop is CACLAGYNEQFF. The CDR3 DNA follows: TGTGCCTGTTTAGCGGGATACAATGAGCAGTTCTTC.

The V gene is TRBV19, the J gene TRBJ1-3, with 7 bases lining up with TRBD1. V shed 5 bases, J shed 4 bases, and the junction held 5 bases outside the gene matches. The CDR3 has 14 amino acids. Germline CDR1 is LNHDA and CDR2 is SQIVND (reference sequence). As DNA, the CDR3 is TGTGCCAGTAGTGACACAGGGGACGGAAACACCATATATTTT. It translates to CASSDTGDGNTIYF. Based on the CDR3 plus reference TRBV19 and TRBJ1-3, the full variable domain is DGGITQSPKYLFRKEGQNVTLSCEQNLNHDAMYWYRQDPGQGLRLIYYSQIVNDFQKGDIAEGYSVSREKKESFPLTVTSAQKNPTAFYLCASSDTGDGNTIYFGEGSWLTVV.

The J gene is TRBJ2-7, the V gene TRBV28, with D possibly being TRBD2 (5 bases). Trimming removed 7 bases at V and 7 bases at J, with 20 bases between. The CDR3 loop spans 14 amino acids. The germline gives CDR1 MDHEN, CDR2 SYDVKM. The CDR3, as DNA: TGTGCCAGCACTCCTGGATTGATTTCGGGGGAGCAGTACTTC. As protein: CASTPGLISGEQYF.

The V call is TRBV29-1, the J call TRBJ1-1; tentative D call: TRBD1 (6 bases). This CDR3 has 14 amino acids. In germline, CDR1 is SQVTM, CDR2 ANQGSEA. Trimming stripped 1 base from V and 7 bases from J, with 16 bases between. The DNA for the CDR3 is TGCAGCGTTGAAGGACGTGCGGGGGCCGATGAAGCTTTCTTT. Protein sequence: CSVEGRAGADEAFF.

The chain carries TRBV24-1 and TRBJ2-3; a possible D gene is TRBD1 (6 bases). This CDR3 region has 15 residues. V shed 2 bases and J shed 6 bases, with 14 bases lying between them. Germline V gene sequence: CDR1 KGHDR, CDR2 SFDVKD. CDR3 residues: CATSDSRRGEDTQYF. The CDR3 nucleotides are TGTGCCACCAGTGATTCCCGCAGGGGAGAGGATACGCAGTATTTT.

The chain employs TRBV28 and TRBJ1-5; tentatively, D is TRBD1 (5 bases). Germline V CDR1 and CDR2: MDHEN, SYDVKM. V dropped 4 bases and J dropped 1 base, with 8 bases sitting between them. This CDR3 spans 14 amino acids. The CDR3 bases are TGTGCCAGCAGTTGGGGGTCCAGCAATCAGCCCCAGCATTTT. Translation gives CASSWGSSNQPQHF.

The chain couples TRBV6-5 to TRBJ2-7, with D tentatively TRBD2 (5 bases). CDR3 length: 15 amino acids. Germline lookup yields CDR1 MNHEY and CDR2 SVGAGI. Trimming pared 0 bases from V and 8 bases from J, leaving 17 bases between. CDR3 region: CASSYSAGMEAKQYF. The CDR3 DNA sequence: TGTGCCAGCAGTTACTCCGCAGGAATGGAGGCGAAGCAGTACTTC.

The chain has TRBV27 and TRBJ2-5; 11 bases fit TRBD2. CDR1 is MNHEY, CDR2 SMNVEV, per germline (reference sequence). Trimming removed 5 bases from V and 0 bases from J; junction bases left unmatched: 8. The CDR3 is 17 residues long. CDR3 protein: CASSQGLAGDYQETQYF. The CDR3 bases are TGTGCCAGCAGTCAAGGACTAGCGGGCGACTACCAAGAGACCCAGTACTTC.

The chain recombines TRBV28 with TRBJ1-3, with D unresolved. V was pared by 3 bases and J by 4 bases, with 4 bases between. The CDR3 is 12 amino acids. Per germline, CDR1 MDHEN and CDR2 SYDVKM. CDR3 nucleotides: TGTGCCAGCAGTTTTGCAGGAAACACCATATATTTT. Its translation is CASSFAGNTIYF.

About this clone: Its ends do not fully match the called genes, so a read error is possible. This chain joins TRBV29-1 and TRBJ1-2, with D perhaps TRBD1 (6 bases). Germline CDR1 and CDR2: SQVTM and ANQGSEA. This CDR3 spans 12 amino acids. This chain's CDR3 is CSDEWTVNGYTF. DNA of the CDR3: TGCAGCGATGAATGGACAGTCAATGGCTACACCTTC. Filled out from reference TRBV29-1 and TRBJ1-2, the complete variable domain reads SAVISQKPSRDICQRGTSLTIQCQVDSQVTMMFWYRQQPGQSLTLIATANQGSEATYESGFVIDKFPISRPNLTFSTLTVSNMSPEDSSIYLCSDEWTVNGYTFGSGTRLTVV.

The rearrangement links TRBV6-2 or TRBV6-3 to TRBJ2-7, with 9 bases aligning to TRBD2. The CDR3 loop spans 13 amino acids. Germline-derived CDR1 and CDR2 are MNHEY and SVGEGT. V gave up 6 bases and J gave up 4 bases; unmatched junction bases: 4. The CDR3 DNA is TGTGCCAGCAGGCCTAGCGGGGATTACGAGCAGTACTTC. It specifies CASRPSGDYEQYF.

This sequence joins TRBV28 and TRBJ1-1, with D possibly matching TRBD1 (5 bases). The germline V and J ends were trimmed by 4 bases and 1 base, with 7 bases remaining between them. CDR3 size: 13 residues. Germline values: CDR1 MDHEN, CDR2 SYDVKM. The CDR3 spells CASSSGANTEAFF. The DNA for the CDR3 is TGTGCCAGCAGTTCCGGGGCGAACACTGAAGCTTTCTTT.

The chain is built from TRBV21-1 and TRBJ2-7; the table's D gene call, TRBD2, was not cross checked with the DNA. TRBV21-1 has pseudogene status. The CDR3 has 14 residues. This CDR3 is CASSIIAGGSRGYF. The CDR3, as DNA: TGTGCCAGCAGCATTATAGCGGGAGGGAGCAGAGGGTACTTC.